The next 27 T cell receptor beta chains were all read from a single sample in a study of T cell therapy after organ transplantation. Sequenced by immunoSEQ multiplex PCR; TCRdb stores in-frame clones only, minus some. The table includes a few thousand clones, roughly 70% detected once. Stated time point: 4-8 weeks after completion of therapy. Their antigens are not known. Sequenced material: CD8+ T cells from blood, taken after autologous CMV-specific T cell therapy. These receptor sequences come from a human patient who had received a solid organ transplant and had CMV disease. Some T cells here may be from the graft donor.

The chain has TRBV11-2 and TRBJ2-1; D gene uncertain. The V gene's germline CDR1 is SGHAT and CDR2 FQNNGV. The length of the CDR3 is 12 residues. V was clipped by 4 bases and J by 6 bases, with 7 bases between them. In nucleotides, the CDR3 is TGTGCCAGCAGCTCCCTGGGCAATGAGCAGTTCTTC. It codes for CASSSLGNEQFF.

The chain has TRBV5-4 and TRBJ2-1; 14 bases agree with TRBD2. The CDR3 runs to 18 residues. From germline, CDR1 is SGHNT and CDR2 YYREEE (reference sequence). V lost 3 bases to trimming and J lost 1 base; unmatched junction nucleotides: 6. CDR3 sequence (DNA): TGTGCCAGCAGCTCAGGGACTAGCGGGAGAAGGTCCTACAATGAGCAGTTCTTC. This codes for CASSSGTSGRRSYNEQFF.

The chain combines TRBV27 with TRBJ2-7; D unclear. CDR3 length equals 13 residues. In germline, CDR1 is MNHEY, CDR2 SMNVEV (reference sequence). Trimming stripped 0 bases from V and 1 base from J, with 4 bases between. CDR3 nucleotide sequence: TGTGCCAGCAGTTTATCATATTCCTACGAGCAGTACTTC. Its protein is CASSLSYSYEQYF.

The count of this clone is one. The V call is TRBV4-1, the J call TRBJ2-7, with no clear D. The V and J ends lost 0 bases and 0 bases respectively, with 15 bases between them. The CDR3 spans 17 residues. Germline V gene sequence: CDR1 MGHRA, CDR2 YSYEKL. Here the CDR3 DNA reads TGCGCCAGCAGCCAAGATCTATGGGATAGGAGCTCCTACGAGCAGTACTTC. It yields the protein CASSQDLWDRSSYEQYF.

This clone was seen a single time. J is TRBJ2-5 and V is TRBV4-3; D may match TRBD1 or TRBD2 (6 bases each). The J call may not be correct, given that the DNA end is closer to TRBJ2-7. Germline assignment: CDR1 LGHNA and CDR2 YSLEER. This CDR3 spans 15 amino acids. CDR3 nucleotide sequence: TGCGCCAGCAGCCAAGGAAGGGGGGAGACCTACGAGCAGTACTTC. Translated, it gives CASSQGRGETYEQYF.

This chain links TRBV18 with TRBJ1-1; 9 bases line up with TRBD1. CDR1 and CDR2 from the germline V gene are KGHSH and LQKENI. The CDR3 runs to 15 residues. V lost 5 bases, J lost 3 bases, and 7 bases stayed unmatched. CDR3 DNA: TGTGCCAGCTCAGAAAACAGGGGGCATTACACTGAAGCTTTCTTT. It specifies CASSENRGHYTEAFF.

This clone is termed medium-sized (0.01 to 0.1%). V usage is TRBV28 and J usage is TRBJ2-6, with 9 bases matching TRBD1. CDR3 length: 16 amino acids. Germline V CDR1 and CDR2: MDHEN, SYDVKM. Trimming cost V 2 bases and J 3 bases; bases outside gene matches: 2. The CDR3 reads CASSLRQGDGANVLTF. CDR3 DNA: TGTGCCAGCAGTTTACGACAGGGGGATGGGGCCAACGTCCTGACTTTC.

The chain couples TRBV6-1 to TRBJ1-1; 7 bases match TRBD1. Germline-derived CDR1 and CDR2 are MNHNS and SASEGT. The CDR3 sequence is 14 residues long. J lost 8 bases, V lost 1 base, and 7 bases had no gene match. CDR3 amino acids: CASSEDIGGFEAFF. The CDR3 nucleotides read TGTGCCAGCAGTGAAGATATAGGGGGCTTCGAAGCTTTCTTT.

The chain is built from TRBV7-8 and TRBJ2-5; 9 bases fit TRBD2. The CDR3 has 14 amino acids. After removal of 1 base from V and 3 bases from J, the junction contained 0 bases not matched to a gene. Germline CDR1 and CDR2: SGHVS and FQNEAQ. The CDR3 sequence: CASSLGLAEETQYF. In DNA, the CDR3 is TGTGCCAGCAGCTTAGGACTAGCGGAAGAGACCCAGTACTTC.

CDR3 nucleotide sequence: TGTGCCAGCAGCGACCGACTAGCGGGAGCCCAAGAGACCCAGTACTTC. This translates into CASSDRLAGAQETQYF. J is TRBJ2-5 and V is TRBV7-2; TRBD2 aligns across 12 bases. This CDR3 comprises 16 residues. Germline V lookup: CDR1 SGHTA, CDR2 FQGNSA. The V and J ends lost 5 bases and 1 base, in that order; junction bases with no gene match: 5.

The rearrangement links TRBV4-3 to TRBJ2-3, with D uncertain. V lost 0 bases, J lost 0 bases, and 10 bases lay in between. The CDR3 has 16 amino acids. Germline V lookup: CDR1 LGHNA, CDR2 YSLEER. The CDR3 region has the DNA TGCGCCAGCAGCCAAGATGGTAGCCCTAGCACAGATACGCAGTATTTT. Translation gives CASSQDGSPSTDTQYF.

The CDR3 DNA follows: TGTGCCAGCAGTTTAACGTCTAGCGGTTCGTCCTACGAGCAGTACTTC. It yields the protein CASSLTSSGSSYEQYF. The V gene is TRBV11-1, the J gene TRBJ2-7; TRBD2 matches at 7 bases. This CDR3 is built from 16 residues. V lost 6 bases, J lost 1 base, and 12 bases stayed unmatched. Germline V gene sequence: CDR1 SGHAT, CDR2 FQDESV (reference sequence). The variable domain in full, completed from reference TRBV11-1 and TRBJ2-7, reads EAEVAQSPRYKITEKSQAVAFWCDPISGHATLYWYRQILGQGPELLVQFQDESVVDDSQLPKDRFSAERLKGVDSTLKIQPAELGDSAMYLCASSLTSSGSSYEQYFGPGTRLTVT.

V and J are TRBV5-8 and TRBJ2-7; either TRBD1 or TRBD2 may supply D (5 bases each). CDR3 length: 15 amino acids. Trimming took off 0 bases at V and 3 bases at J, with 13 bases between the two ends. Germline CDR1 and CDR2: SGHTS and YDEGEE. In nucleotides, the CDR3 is TGTGCCAGCAGCTTGGTTGGGGGAGAATTCTACGAGCAGTACTTC. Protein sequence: CASSLVGGEFYEQYF.

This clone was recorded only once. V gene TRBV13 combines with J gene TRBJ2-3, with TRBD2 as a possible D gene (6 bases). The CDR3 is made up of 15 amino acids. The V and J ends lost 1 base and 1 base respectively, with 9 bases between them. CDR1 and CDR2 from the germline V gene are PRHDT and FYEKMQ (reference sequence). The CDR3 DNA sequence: TGTGCCAGCAGCTTAGAAGGAGGGGGCACAGATACGCAGTATTTT. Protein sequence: CASSLEGGGTDTQYF.

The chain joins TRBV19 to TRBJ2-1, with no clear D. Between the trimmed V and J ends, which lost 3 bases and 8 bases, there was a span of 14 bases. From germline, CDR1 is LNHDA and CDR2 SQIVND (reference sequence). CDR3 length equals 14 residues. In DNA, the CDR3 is TGTGCCAGTAGTATCCGCACGATATTGGATGAGCAGTTCTTC. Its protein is CASSIRTILDEQFF. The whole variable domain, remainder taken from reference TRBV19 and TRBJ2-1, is DGGITQSPKYLFRKEGQNVTLSCEQNLNHDAMYWYRQDPGQGLRLIYYSQIVNDFQKGDIAEGYSVSREKKESFPLTVTSAQKNPTAFYLCASSIRTILDEQFFGPGTRLTVL.

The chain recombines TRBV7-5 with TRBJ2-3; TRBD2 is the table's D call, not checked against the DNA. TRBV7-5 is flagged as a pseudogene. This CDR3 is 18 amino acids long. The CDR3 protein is CASSFSAFSGSDTDTQYF. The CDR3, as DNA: TGTGCCAGCAGCTTTTCGGCCTTTAGCGGGAGTGACACAGATACGCAGTATTTT.

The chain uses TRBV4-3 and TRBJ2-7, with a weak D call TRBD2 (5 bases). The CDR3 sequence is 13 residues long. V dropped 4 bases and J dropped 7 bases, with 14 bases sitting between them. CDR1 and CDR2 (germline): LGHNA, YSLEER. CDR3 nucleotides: TGCGCCAGCAGCCCACAACTAGGCCCAGAGCAGTACTTC. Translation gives CASSPQLGPEQYF.

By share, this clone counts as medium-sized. DNA of the CDR3: TGTGCCAGCGCCCCCCAGCGGGACAGGGGATACAGCAATCAGCCCCAGCATTTT. Translation gives CASAPQRDRGYSNQPQHF. The chain carries TRBV2 and TRBJ1-5; 10 bases are shared with TRBD1. Germline V CDR1 and CDR2: SNHLY, FYNNEI. There are 18 residues in the CDR3. V was clipped by 8 bases and J by 1 base; unmatched bases: 14.

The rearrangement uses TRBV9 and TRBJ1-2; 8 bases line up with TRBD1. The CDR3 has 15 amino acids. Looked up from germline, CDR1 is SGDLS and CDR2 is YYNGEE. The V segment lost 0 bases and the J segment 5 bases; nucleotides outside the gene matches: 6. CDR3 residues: CASSVVPGGSYGYTF. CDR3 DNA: TGTGCCAGCAGCGTAGTACCAGGGGGCTCGTATGGCTACACCTTC.

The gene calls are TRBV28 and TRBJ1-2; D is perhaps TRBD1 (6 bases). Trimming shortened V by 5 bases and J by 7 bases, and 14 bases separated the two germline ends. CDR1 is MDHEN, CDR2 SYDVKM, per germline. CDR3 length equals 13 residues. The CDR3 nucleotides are TGTGCCAGCAGTATTTCTCGGACAGTTGGCTACACCTTC. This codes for CASSISRTVGYTF.

The DNA of the CDR3 is TGTGCCAGCAGTCCCCGACTAGCGTACGAGCAGTACTTC. Translated: CASSPRLAYEQYF. The J gene is TRBJ2-7, the V gene TRBV27, with TRBD2 matching over 8 bases. The V gene end was trimmed by 5 bases and the J gene end by 4 bases; junction bases not matched to a gene: 4. The length of the CDR3 is 13 residues. The germline V gene encodes CDR1 MNHEY and CDR2 SMNVEV (reference sequence).

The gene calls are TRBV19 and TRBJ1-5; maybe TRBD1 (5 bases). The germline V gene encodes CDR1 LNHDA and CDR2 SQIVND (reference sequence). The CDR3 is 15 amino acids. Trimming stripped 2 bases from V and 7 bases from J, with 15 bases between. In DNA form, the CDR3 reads TGTGCCAGTAGTATAATACCCGGGGGTCTCCAGCCCCAGCATTTT. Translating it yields CASSIIPGGLQPQHF. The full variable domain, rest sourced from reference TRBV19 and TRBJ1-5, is DGGITQSPKYLFRKEGQNVTLSCEQNLNHDAMYWYRQDPGQGLRLIYYSQIVNDFQKGDIAEGYSVSREKKESFPLTVTSAQKNPTAFYLCASSIIPGGLQPQHFGDGTRLSIL.

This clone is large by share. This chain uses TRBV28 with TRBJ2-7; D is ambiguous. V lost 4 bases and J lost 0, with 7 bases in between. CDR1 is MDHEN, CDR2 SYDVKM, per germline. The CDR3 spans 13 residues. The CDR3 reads CASSYALSYEQYF. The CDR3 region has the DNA TGTGCCAGCAGTTACGCCCTCTCCTACGAGCAGTACTTC.

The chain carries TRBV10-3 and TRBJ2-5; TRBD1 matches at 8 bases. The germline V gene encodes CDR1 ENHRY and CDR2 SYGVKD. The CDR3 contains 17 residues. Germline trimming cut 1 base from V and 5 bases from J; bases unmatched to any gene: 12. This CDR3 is CAISEYRDRYARETQYF. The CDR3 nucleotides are TGTGCCATCAGTGAGTATCGGGACAGGTACGCCCGGGAGACCCAGTACTTC.

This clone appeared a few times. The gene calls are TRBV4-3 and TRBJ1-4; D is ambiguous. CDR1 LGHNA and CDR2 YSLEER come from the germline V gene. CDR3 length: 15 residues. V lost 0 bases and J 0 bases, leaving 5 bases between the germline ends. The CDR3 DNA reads TGCGCCAGCAGCCAAGAACGCGCAACTAATGAAAAACTGTTTTTT. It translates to CASSQERATNEKLFF.

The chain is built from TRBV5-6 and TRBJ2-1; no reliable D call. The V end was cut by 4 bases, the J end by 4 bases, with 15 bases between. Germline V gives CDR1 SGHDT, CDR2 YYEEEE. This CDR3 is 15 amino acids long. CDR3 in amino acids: CASSIGTHRYNEQFF. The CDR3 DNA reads TGTGCCAGCAGCATAGGAACGCACCGGTACAATGAGCAGTTCTTC.

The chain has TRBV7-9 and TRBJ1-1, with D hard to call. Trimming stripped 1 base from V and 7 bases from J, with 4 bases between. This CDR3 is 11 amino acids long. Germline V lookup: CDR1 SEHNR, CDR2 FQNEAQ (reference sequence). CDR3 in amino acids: CASSLGYEAFF. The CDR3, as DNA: TGTGCCAGCAGCTTAGGCTATGAAGCTTTCTTT. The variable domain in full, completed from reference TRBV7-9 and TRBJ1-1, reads DTGVSQNPRHKITKRGQNVTFRCDPISEHNRLYWYRQTLGQGPEFLTYFQNEAQLEKSRLLSDRFSAERPKGSFSTLEIQRTEQGDSAMYLCASSLGYEAFFGQGTRLTVV.